The rows below give T cell receptor beta chains drawn from one sample of a study of blood T cell repertoires in COVID-19. Method: immunoSEQ multiplex PCR; TCRdb's copy keeps in-frame clones and lacks some. The sample includes more than 110,000 clones, just over 85% of them seen just once. The sequencing input was PBMCs or T cells enriched from blood (not recorded which). Receptor source: a man aged 50 to 59 who had recovered from COVID-19. CDR3s include the opening cysteine and the closing phenylalanine or tryptophan. A D gene is named only where the DNA matches it firmly. Clone size is not always given. Where it is, it says once, few, many or a class for expanded clones.

clone_size	v_call	j_call	d_call	cdr3_nt	cdr3_aa
.	TRBV2	TRBJ2-7	.	TGTGCCAGCAGTGAAAGGTTGGGCAACTTGATGGACTTC	CASSERLGNLMDF
.	TRBV28	TRBJ1-2	.	TGTGCCAGCAGTTCCCACCAGGGCAACTATGGCTACACCTTC	CASSSHQGNYGYTF
.	TRBV9	TRBJ2-3	TRBD2	TGTGCCAGCAGCCCATGGACTAGCGGAGGGGGCGATACGCAGTATTTT	CASSPWTSGGGDTQYF
.	TRBV6-2/TRBV6-3	TRBJ1-5	.	TGTGCCAGCAGTGCGTGGACAGAGAATCAGCCCCAGCATTTT	CASSAWTENQPQHF
.	TRBV18	TRBJ1-4	.	TGTGCCAGCTCACCTAGGGGCTCTAATGAAAAACTGTTTTTT	CASSPRGSNEKLFF
.	TRBV7-9	TRBJ1-2	TRBD1	TGTGCCAGCAGCTTACAGGGGGCATCAGGCTACACCTTC	CASSLQGASGYTF
.	TRBV6-1	TRBJ1-2	TRBD1	TGTGCCAGCAGTGATGCCGGGACAGGGGCTTATGGCTACACCTTC	CASSDAGTGAYGYTF
.	TRBV10-3	TRBJ1-1	.	TGTGCCATCAGTGAGTCGTATGATCCAACCCGGTGGTGGAACACTGAAGCTTTCTTT	CAISESYDPTRWWNTEAFF
.	TRBV19	TRBJ1-1	TRBD1	TGTGCCACCATGGGACAGTTGAACACTGAAGCTTTCTTT	CATMGQLNTEAFF
.	TRBV13	TRBJ2-1	TRBD1	TGTGCCAGCAGCTCATCGGACCGGGACAGGGGGTACAATGAGCAGTTCTTC	CASSSSDRDRGYNEQFF
.	TRBV2	TRBJ2-3	.	TGTGCCAGCACGGAGGTCCCTAGCACAGATACGCAGTATTTT	CASTEVPSTDTQYF
once	TRBV14	TRBJ2-1	TRBD2	TGTGCCAGCAGCCAACTCGGGACTAGCGACTACAATGAGCAGTTCTTC	CASSQLGTSDYNEQFF
.	TRBV28	TRBJ2-4	TRBD2	TGTGCCAGCAGTCTTTGGACTAGCGGGAGTGCAAACATTCAGTACTTC	CASSLWTSGSANIQYF
.	TRBV6-5	TRBJ1-5	TRBD1	TGTGCCAGCAGTTACTGGGACAGTAATCAGCCCCAGCATTTT	CASSYWDSNQPQHF
once	TRBV5-1	TRBJ2-1	TRBD2	TGCGCCAGCAGCCGAGAGATTTCTGCGGGGGGTATAGATGAGCAGTTCTTC	CASSREISAGGIDEQFF
.	TRBV19	TRBJ1-6	.	TGTGCCAGTACGAATAGGGGGGGTACTTCACCCCTCCACTTT	CASTNRGGTSPLHF
.	TRBV10-3	TRBJ2-3	.	TGTGCCATCAGCGCAGGGGACGTTCCGCAGTATTTT	CAISAGDVPQYF
.	TRBV28	TRBJ1-2	TRBD1	TGTGCCAGCAGTCCAGGGACAGGGGGCATACGCTACACCTTC	CASSPGTGGIRYTF
.	TRBV28	TRBJ1-3	.	TGTGCCAGCAGTGTGGGGGGGGACAGAAACACCATATATTTT	CASSVGGDRNTIYF
.	TRBV2	TRBJ1-5	.	TGTGCCAGCAGCGGGATCGGGAATAGCAATCAGCCCCAGCATTTT	CASSGIGNSNQPQHF
.	TRBV19	TRBJ2-1	TRBD2	TGTGCCAGTAGTATAGGTCGAGCGGGGGGCGATGAGCAGTTCTTC	CASSIGRAGGDEQFF
.	TRBV7-3	TRBJ1-3	TRBD1	TGTGCCAGCACCCTGAGGCAGGGGGACACCATATATTTT	CASTLRQGDTIYF
.	TRBV5-7	TRBJ2-2	.	TGTGCCAGCAGGGACTCAGGTCCCGGGGAGCTGTTTTTT	CASRDSGPGELFF
.	TRBV7-6	TRBJ2-3	TRBD2	TGTGCCAGCAGCCGGCGGGGGGGTACAGATACGCAGTATTTT	CASSRRGGTDTQYF
.	TRBV28	TRBJ2-3	.	TGTGCCAGCAGTTATCTAGTACAGGGAGATACGCAGTATTTT	CASSYLVQGDTQYF
.	TRBV20-1	TRBJ2-1	TRBD2	TGCAGTGCTAGTGACGGACTAGCGGGAGAATACAATGAGCAGTTCTTC	CSASDGLAGEYNEQFF
.	TRBV7-2	TRBJ2-3	TRBD2	TGTGCCAGCAACCGGGGGGGAGTTTCCACAGATACGCAGTATTTT	CASNRGGVSTDTQYF
.	TRBV7-2	TRBJ2-1	TRBD1	TGTGCCAGCAGCTCCAGGAAGACAGGGGACGAGCAGTTCTTC	CASSSRKTGDEQFF
.	TRBV5-1	TRBJ1-3	TRBD1	TGCGCCAGCAGCTTCGGGACAGGGACTGGAAACACCATATATTTT	CASSFGTGTGNTIYF
.	TRBV5-1	TRBJ1-1	TRBD1	TGCGCCAGCAGCTTTGGGACAGTTTCGACTGAAGCTTTCTTT	CASSFGTVSTEAFF
.	TRBV20-1	TRBJ2-3	.	TGCAGTGCTAGTGAACATTGGTCTGCGGCTACGCAGTATTTT	CSASEHWSAATQYF
.	TRBV11-2	TRBJ1-1	.	TGTGCCAGCAGCCGACAGATTCTTATTCAGGAAAAAACGGGCACTGAAGCTTTCTTT	CASSRQILIQEKTGTEAFF
.	TRBV2	TRBJ1-1	TRBD1	TGTGCCAGCAGGAGGACAGGGCCTACTGAAGCTTTCTTT	CASRRTGPTEAFF